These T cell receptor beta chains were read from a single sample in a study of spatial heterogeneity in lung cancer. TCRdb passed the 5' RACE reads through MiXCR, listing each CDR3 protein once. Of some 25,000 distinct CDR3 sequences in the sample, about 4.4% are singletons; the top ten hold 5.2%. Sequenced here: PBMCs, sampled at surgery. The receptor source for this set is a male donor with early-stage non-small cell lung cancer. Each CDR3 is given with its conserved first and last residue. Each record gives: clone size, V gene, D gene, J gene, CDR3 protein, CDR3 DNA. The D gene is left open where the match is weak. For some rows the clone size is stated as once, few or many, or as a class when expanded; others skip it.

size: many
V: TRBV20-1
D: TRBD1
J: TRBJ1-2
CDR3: CSALPLRDRADYGYTF
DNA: TGCAGTGCTCTACCACTCCGGGACAGGGCTGACTATGGCTACACCTTC

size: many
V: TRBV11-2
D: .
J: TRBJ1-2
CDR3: CASSLQVHVSYGYTF
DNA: TGTGCCAGCAGCTTACAAGTCCACGTAAGCTATGGCTACACCTTC

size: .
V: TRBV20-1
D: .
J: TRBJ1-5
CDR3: CSARVGEGFNSNQPQHF
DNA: TGCAGTGCTAGAGTTGGGGAGGGTTTCAATAGCAATCAGCCCCAGCATTTT

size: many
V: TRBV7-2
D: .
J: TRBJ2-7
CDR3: CASSQRTDSYEQYF
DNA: TGTGCCAGCAGCCAACGGACAGACTCCTACGAGCAGTACTTC

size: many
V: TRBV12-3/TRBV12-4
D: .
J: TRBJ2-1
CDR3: CASSSSSSEQFF
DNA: TGTGCCAGCAGTTCCTCTAGTAGTGAGCAGTTCTTC

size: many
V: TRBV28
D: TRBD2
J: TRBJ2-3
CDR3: CASSLGLAGVADTQYF
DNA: TGTGCCAGCAGTTTAGGGCTAGCGGGAGTCGCAGATACGCAGTATTTT

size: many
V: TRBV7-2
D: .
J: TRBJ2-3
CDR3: CASSLVRRADFSTDTQYF
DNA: TGTGCCAGCAGCTTAGTCCGGCGGGCAGACTTCAGCACAGATACGCAGTATTTT

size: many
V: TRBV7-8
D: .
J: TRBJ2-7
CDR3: CASRPRGVPYEQYF
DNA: TGTGCCAGCAGACCTAGGGGGGTCCCCTACGAGCAGTACTTC

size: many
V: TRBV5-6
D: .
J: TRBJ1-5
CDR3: CASSLEGVGNQPQHF
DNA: TGTGCCAGCAGCTTGGAGGGAGTTGGTAATCAGCCCCAGCATTTT

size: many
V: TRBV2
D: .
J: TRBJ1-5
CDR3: CASSERHGNQPQHF
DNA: TGTGCCAGCAGTGAGAGGCACGGCAATCAGCCCCAGCATTTT

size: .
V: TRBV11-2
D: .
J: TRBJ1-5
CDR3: CASSLGSGTNQPQHF
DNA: TGTGCCAGCAGCTTAGGTTCAGGAACAAATCAGCCCCAGCATTTT

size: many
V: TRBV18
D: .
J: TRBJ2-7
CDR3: CASSPDSGTYEQYF
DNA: TGTGCCAGCTCACCGGACTCGGGAACCTACGAGCAGTACTTC

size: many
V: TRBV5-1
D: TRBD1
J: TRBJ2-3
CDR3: CASSLRDSNPADTQYF
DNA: TGCGCCAGCAGCTTGCGGGACAGTAATCCCGCAGATACGCAGTATTTT

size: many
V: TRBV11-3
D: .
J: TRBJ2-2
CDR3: CASSLDGNTGELFF
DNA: TGTGCCAGCAGCTTAGACGGGAACACCGGGGAGCTGTTTTTT

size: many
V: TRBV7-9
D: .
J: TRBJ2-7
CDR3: CASSFGRGTSYEQYF
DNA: TGTGCCAGCAGCTTTGGGAGGGGGACCTCCTACGAGCAGTACTTC

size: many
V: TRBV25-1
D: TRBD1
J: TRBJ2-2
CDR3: CASSRTGGTGELFF
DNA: TGTGCCAGCAGCAGGACAGGGGGCACCGGGGAGCTGTTTTTT

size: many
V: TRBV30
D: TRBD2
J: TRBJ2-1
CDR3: CAYLIAGYPMAEQFF
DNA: TGTGCCTACCTTATAGCGGGCTATCCCATGGCTGAGCAGTTCTTC

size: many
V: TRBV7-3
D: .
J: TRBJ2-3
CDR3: CASSRTYSDTQYF
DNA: TGTGCCAGCAGTCGAACGTACTCAGATACGCAGTATTTT

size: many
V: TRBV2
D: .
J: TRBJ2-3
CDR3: CASVGTSTDTQYF
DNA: TGTGCCAGCGTAGGGACGAGCACAGATACGCAGTATTTT

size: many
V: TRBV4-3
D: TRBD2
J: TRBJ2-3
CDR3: CASSQDLVLGLAGTDTQYF
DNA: TGCGCCAGCAGCCAAGATCTTGTGTTGGGACTAGCGGGCACAGATACGCAGTATTTT

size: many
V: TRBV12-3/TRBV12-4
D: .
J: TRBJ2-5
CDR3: CASSLSRGKETQYF
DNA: TGTGCCAGCAGTTTGTCGAGGGGAAAAGAGACCCAGTACTTC

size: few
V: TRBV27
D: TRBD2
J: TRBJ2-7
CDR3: CASSSGLAVYEQYF
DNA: TGTGCCAGCAGTTCGGGACTAGCGGTCTACGAGCAGTACTTC

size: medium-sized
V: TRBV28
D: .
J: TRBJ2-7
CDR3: CASTTGTQTYEQYF
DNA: TGTGCCAGCACTACCGGGACACAGACCTACGAGCAGTACTTC

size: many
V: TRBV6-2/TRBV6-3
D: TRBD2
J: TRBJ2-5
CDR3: CASSYGTSGVLPQETQYF
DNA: TGTGCCAGCAGTTACGGGACTAGCGGCGTTTTGCCGCAAGAGACCCAGTACTTC

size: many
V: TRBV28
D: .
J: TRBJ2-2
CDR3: CASSSVWDRTNTGELFF
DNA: TGTGCCAGCAGTTCCGTTTGGGACCGCACGAACACCGGGGAGCTGTTTTTT